This TCR beta chain came from a study of T cell changes during pregnancy in multiple sclerosis. The repertoire was sequenced with immunoSEQ multiplex PCR; TCRdb's copy has only in-frame clones and lacks some. The profile shows roughly 110,000 clones, approximately 90% of them singletons. With 2 bases clipped from V and 4 bases from J, the junction kept 2 bases outside the gene matches. This CDR3 is built from 15 residues. Germline values: CDR1 MRHNA, CDR2 SNTAGT. The sample was peripheral blood, taken after pregnancy. The chain is built from TRBV6-4 and TRBJ2-3; 11 bases are a match to TRBD1. The TCR sequence derives from a female donor with multiple sclerosis, enrolled in a pregnancy study. Here the CDR3 reads CASSDRDRGSDTQYF. In DNA, the CDR3 is TGTGCCAGCAGTGACCGGGACAGGGGGTCAGATACGCAGTATTTT.